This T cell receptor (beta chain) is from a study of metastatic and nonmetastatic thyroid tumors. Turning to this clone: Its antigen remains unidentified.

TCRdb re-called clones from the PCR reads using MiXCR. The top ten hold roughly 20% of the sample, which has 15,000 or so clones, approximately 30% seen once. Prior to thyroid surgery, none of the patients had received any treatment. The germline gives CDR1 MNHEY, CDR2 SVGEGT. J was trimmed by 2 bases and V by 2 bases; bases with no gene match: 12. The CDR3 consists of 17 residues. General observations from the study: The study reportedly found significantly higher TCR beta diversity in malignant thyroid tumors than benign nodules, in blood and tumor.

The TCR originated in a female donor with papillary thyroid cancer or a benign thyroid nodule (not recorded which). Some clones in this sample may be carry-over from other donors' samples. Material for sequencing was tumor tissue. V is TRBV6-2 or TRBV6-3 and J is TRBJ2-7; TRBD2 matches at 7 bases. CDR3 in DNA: TGTGCCAGCAGTTACACCGGACTAGTGTGGGGCACCTACGAGCAGTACTTC. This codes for CASSYTGLVWGTYEQYF.